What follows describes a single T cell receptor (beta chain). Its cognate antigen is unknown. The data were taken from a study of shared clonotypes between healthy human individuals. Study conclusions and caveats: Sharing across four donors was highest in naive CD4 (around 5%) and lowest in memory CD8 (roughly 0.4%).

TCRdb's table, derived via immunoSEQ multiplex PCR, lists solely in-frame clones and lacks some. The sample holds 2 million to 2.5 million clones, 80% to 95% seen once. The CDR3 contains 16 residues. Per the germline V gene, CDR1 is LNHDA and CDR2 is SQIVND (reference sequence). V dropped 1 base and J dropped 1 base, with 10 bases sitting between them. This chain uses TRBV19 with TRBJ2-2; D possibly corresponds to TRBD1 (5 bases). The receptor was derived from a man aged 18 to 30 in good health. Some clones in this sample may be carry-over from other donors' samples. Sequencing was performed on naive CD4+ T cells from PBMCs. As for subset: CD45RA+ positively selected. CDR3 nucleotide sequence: TGTGCCAGTAGTATAGTAGCCGGACAGAACACCGGGGAGCTGTTTTTT. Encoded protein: CASSIVAGQNTGELFF.